This record concerns one T cell receptor (beta chain) sequence. Its antigen is still unknown. A read error may produce the germline difference seen at one junction end. This specimen belongs to a study of T cells in pancreatic ductal adenocarcinoma. In germline, CDR1 is SGHNT, CDR2 YYREEE (reference sequence). This CDR3 has 14 amino acids. The repertoire was sequenced with immunoSEQ multiplex PCR; TCRdb's copy has only in-frame clones and lacks some. This sample has almost 5,500 clones, with roughly 76% found just once. Notes on the study in general: Enrichment of CD45RO+ effector over naive T cells in tumors may bias clonality. Blood had more productive templates and around 8.6-fold more unique clonotypes than tumor.

Surgery without prior neoadjuvant therapy was the treatment of the selected pancreatic ductal adenocarcinoma patients. The genes are TRBV5-4 and TRBJ2-7; D may be TRBD1 (6 bases). The sequence was obtained from a human donor with pancreatic ductal adenocarcinoma. Input material: pancreatic tumor tissue. The CDR3 loop reads CAISPKGQGREQYF. In DNA form, the CDR3 reads TGTGCCATCAGCCCGAAGGGGCAGGGGCGGGAGCAGTACTTC.